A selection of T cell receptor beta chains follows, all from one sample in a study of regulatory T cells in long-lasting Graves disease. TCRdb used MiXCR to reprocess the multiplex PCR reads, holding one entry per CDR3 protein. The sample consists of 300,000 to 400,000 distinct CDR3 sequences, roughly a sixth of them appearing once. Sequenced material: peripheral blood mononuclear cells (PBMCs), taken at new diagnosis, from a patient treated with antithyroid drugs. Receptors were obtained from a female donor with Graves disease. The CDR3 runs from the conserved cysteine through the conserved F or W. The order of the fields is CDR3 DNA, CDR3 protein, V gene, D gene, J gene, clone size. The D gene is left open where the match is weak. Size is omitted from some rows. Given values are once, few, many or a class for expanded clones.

cdr3_nt: TGTGCCAGCAGCCGATCCCCGGGGCCCGCGGACGAGCAGTACTTC
cdr3_aa: CASSRSPGPADEQYF
v_call: TRBV7-9
d_call: .
j_call: TRBJ2-7
clone_size: .

cdr3_nt: TGCGCCAGCAGCTTGGAATCGGGACGGAACACCGGGGAGCTGTTTTTT
cdr3_aa: CASSLESGRNTGELFF
v_call: TRBV5-1
d_call: .
j_call: TRBJ2-2
clone_size: many

cdr3_nt: TGTGCCAGCAGCTCCGGACAGGGGATAGACACCGGGGAGCTGTTTTTT
cdr3_aa: CASSSGQGIDTGELFF
v_call: TRBV7-6
d_call: TRBD1
j_call: TRBJ2-2
clone_size: .

cdr3_nt: TGTGCCAGCATCGACCGAGAGGACAGTCAAGAGACCCAGTACTTC
cdr3_aa: CASIDREDSQETQYF
v_call: TRBV28
d_call: .
j_call: TRBJ2-5
clone_size: few

cdr3_nt: TGCAGTGCTAGAGTACAGGGGGCATCCTTAGCAGAAGCTTTCTTT
cdr3_aa: CSARVQGASLAEAFF
v_call: TRBV20-1
d_call: TRBD1
j_call: TRBJ1-1
clone_size: .

cdr3_nt: TGTGCCAGCAGTTACTCGACTAACCAGCCCCAGCATTTT
cdr3_aa: CASSYSTNQPQHF
v_call: TRBV6-2/TRBV6-3
d_call: .
j_call: TRBJ1-5
clone_size: many

cdr3_nt: TGCAGTGCTATCCCGGGGGGAATCGCTGGAAACACCATATATTTT
cdr3_aa: CSAIPGGIAGNTIYF
v_call: TRBV20-1
d_call: .
j_call: TRBJ1-3
clone_size: many

cdr3_nt: TGTGCCAGCAACAATCAGGGAAGTGCGGCAGATACGCAGTATTTT
cdr3_aa: CASNNQGSAADTQYF
v_call: TRBV9
d_call: .
j_call: TRBJ2-3
clone_size: many

cdr3_nt: TGTGCCAGCAGCTTAATTCGGCAGACAACTCTCAATGGCTACACCTTC
cdr3_aa: CASSLIRQTTLNGYTF
v_call: TRBV7-8
d_call: .
j_call: TRBJ1-2
clone_size: many

cdr3_nt: TGTGCCAGTACACAGGGGATCACTGAAGCTTTCTTT
cdr3_aa: CASTQGITEAFF
v_call: TRBV19
d_call: TRBD1
j_call: TRBJ1-1
clone_size: few

cdr3_nt: TGTGCCAGCAGTTCTCCCGGACTAGCGGGAGTACGGGCCGGGGAGCTGTTTTTT
cdr3_aa: CASSSPGLAGVRAGELFF
v_call: TRBV6-5
d_call: TRBD2
j_call: TRBJ2-2
clone_size: many

cdr3_nt: TGTGCCAGCTCACCACCCAGCAGGGCCTCAAACACCATATATTTT
cdr3_aa: CASSPPSRASNTIYF
v_call: TRBV18
d_call: .
j_call: TRBJ1-3
clone_size: few

cdr3_nt: TGTGCCAGCAGCTACACCGGGACAGGGGGATTTTTAGGCTACACCTTC
cdr3_aa: CASSYTGTGGFLGYTF
v_call: TRBV6-4
d_call: TRBD1
j_call: TRBJ1-2
clone_size: many

cdr3_nt: TGCGCCAGCAGCTGGGCCAGGGGCGAGCAGTACTTC
cdr3_aa: CASSWARGEQYF
v_call: TRBV5-1
d_call: .
j_call: TRBJ2-7
clone_size: .

cdr3_nt: TGTGCCACCAGTGATTTACCGACTGAAAACAACGATGAGCAGTTCTTC
cdr3_aa: CATSDLPTENNDEQFF
v_call: TRBV24-1
d_call: .
j_call: TRBJ2-1
clone_size: many

cdr3_nt: TGTGCCAGTCAAGGGGCCGAGAACACTGAAGCTTTCTTT
cdr3_aa: CASQGAENTEAFF
v_call: TRBV6-1
d_call: .
j_call: TRBJ1-1
clone_size: many

cdr3_nt: TGTGCCAGCAGCGTAGGCGGGGACTCACCCCTCCACTTT
cdr3_aa: CASSVGGDSPLHF
v_call: TRBV9
d_call: .
j_call: TRBJ1-6
clone_size: many

cdr3_nt: TGTGCCAGCAGCACCAGTATCGAGACCCAGTACTTC
cdr3_aa: CASSTSIETQYF
v_call: TRBV7-9
d_call: .
j_call: TRBJ2-5
clone_size: many

cdr3_nt: TGTGCCACCAGTGATTCCGACAGGGCAGGGGCTAACTATGGCTACACCTTC
cdr3_aa: CATSDSDRAGANYGYTF
v_call: TRBV24-1
d_call: TRBD1
j_call: TRBJ1-2
clone_size: .

cdr3_nt: TGTGCCAGCAGCCTGAGGGACCCCGGGTTTTCACCCCTCCACTTT
cdr3_aa: CASSLRDPGFSPLHF
v_call: TRBV7-9
d_call: .
j_call: TRBJ1-6
clone_size: many